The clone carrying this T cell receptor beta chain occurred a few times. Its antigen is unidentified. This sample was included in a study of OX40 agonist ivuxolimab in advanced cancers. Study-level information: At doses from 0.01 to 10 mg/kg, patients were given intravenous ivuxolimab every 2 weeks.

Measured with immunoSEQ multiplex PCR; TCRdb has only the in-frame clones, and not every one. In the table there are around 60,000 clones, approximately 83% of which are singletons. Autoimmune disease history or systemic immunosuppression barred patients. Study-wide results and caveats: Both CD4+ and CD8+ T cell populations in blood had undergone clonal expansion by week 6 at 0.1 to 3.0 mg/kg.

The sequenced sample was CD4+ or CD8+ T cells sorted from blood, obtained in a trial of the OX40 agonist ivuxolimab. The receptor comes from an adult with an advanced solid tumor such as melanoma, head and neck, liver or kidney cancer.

The CDR3 loop is CASSLERYGYTF. The CDR3 nucleotides are TGCGCCAGCAGCTTAGAGCGGTATGGCTACACCTTC. The chain uses TRBV5-1 and TRBJ1-2; D is unclear. CDR1 SGHRS and CDR2 YFSETQ come from the germline V gene. This CDR3 is built from 12 residues. The V gene lost 2 bases and the J gene lost 5 bases, with 7 bases spanning the gap. Supplemented by reference TRBV5-1 and TRBJ1-2, the full variable domain reads KAGVTQTPRYLIKTRGQQVTLSCSPISGHRSVSWYQQTPGQGLQFLFEYFSETQRNKGNFPGRFSGRQFSNSRSEMNVSTLELGDSALYLCASSLERYGYTFGSGTRLTVV.